A selection of T cell receptor beta chains follows, all from one sample in a study of cytomegalovirus exposure and HLA in healthy donors. Sequencing used immunoSEQ multiplex PCR; TCRdb keeps in-frame clones, though not all of them. The table lists about 240,000 clones, approximately 87% of them singletons. Sequencing was carried out using PBMCs. The receptors originated from a man aged 18 to 30 in good health and CMV-seronegative. The CDR3 runs from the conserved cysteine through the conserved F or W. D genes are given only for firm matches. Clone size is given for some rows only: seen once, a few or many times, or a class if the clone is expanded.

>once|TRBJ2-3|TRBD1|TRBV7-9
TGTGCCAGCAGCGGGGACAGGGGTGTAACAGATACGCAGTATTTT
CASSGDRGVTDTQYF
>NA|TRBJ1-6|NA|TRBV11-2
TGTGCCAGCAGCCCGCGACAGGTTTTGGCCCTCCACTTT
CASSPRQVLALHF
>NA|TRBJ2-1|TRBD2|TRBV4-3
TGCGCCAGCAGCCAAGAAGTAGCGGGTGCAAATGAGCAGTTCTTC
CASSQEVAGANEQFF
>NA|TRBJ1-1|NA|TRBV2
TGTGCCAGCAGTGGGTTCGGGACTTTGAACACTGAAGCTTTCTTT
CASSGFGTLNTEAFF
>NA|TRBJ2-1|TRBD2|TRBV25-1
TGTGCCAGCAGTGAGCTTAGCGGGAGAACATATGAGCAGTTCTTC
CASSELSGRTYEQFF
>NA|TRBJ2-1|NA|TRBV7-9
TGTGCCACCCAGACAGGTAATGAGCAGTTCTTC
CATQTGNEQFF
>few|TRBJ2-1|TRBD1|TRBV7-3
TGTGCCAGCAGCTTAACGGGGACAGACAATGAGCAGTTCTTC
CASSLTGTDNEQFF
>NA|TRBJ2-7|NA|TRBV28
TGTGCCAGCGGGCTCTACGAGCAGTACTTC
CASGLYEQYF
>few|TRBJ2-7|NA|TRBV10-2
TGCGCCAGCAGTGACGTGAGCTCCTACGAGCAGTACTTC
CASSDVSSYEQYF
>NA|TRBJ1-4|NA|TRBV5-4
TGTGCCAGCAGCTTGGCCGGGGGGGGAGTAGCTGAAAAACTGTTTTTT
CASSLAGGGVAEKLFF
>NA|TRBJ1-2|NA|TRBV28
TGTGCCAGCAGTTTACTTAACTATGGCTACACCTTC
CASSLLNYGYTF
>NA|TRBJ2-5|TRBD1|TRBV4-1
TGCGCCAGCAGCCACGCCGCTGGACAGGGCCCAGAGACCCAGTACTTC
CASSHAAGQGPETQYF
>NA|TRBJ2-1|NA|TRBV6-5
TGTGCCAGCAGTTACGATACGGGGAGCTCCTACAATGAGCAGTTCTTC
CASSYDTGSSYNEQFF
>once|TRBJ2-3|NA|TRBV4-1
TGCGCCAGCAGCCAAGATGGGCCAGGGGAATCGGGTCGGGATACGCAGTATTTT
CASSQDGPGESGRDTQYF
>NA|TRBJ2-3|NA|TRBV11-2
TGTGCCAGCAGCTTAGACCAGATTTGGTCAGATACGCAGTATTTT
CASSLDQIWSDTQYF
>NA|TRBJ2-7|TRBD2|TRBV6-5
TGTGCCAGCACAGTACTAGCGGGAGGATCCTACGAGCAGTACTTC
CASTVLAGGSYEQYF
>NA|TRBJ1-1|NA|TRBV30
TGTGCCTGGAGTCGCGGTTGGGGGGAGGGCCCCCCTGAAGCTTTCTTT
CAWSRGWGEGPPEAFF
>few|TRBJ1-2|NA|TRBV28
TGTGCCAGCAGTTTGAATATGGGGGCTTCCGCCTATGGCTACACCTTC
CASSLNMGASAYGYTF
>NA|TRBJ2-7|NA|TRBV10-3
TGTGCCATCAGTGCAGGGCGGGACAGCTCCTACGAGCAGTACTTC
CAISAGRDSSYEQYF
>NA|TRBJ2-7|TRBD2|TRBV28
TGTGCCAGAAAATTCCGGCGGGGGGTATATCCCTACGAGCAGTACTTC
CARKFRRGVYPYEQYF
>NA|TRBJ1-5|NA|TRBV2
TGTGCCAGCAGTTCCGGAGAAGAGTCACAGCCCCAGCATTTT
CASSSGEESQPQHF
>NA|TRBJ1-1|NA|TRBV28
TGTGCCAGCTTTCAGGTGAACACTGAAGCTTTCTTT
CASFQVNTEAFF
>once|TRBJ2-5|NA|TRBV27
TGTGCCAGCAGTTTCACAGGGATAGAGACCCAGTACTTC
CASSFTGIETQYF
>NA|TRBJ2-6|NA|TRBV6-5
TGTGCCAGCATGGGGGGCGTCCTGACTTTC
CASMGGVLTF
>many|TRBJ2-7|TRBD2|TRBV7-2
TGTGCCAGCAGCCCTAGAGCGGGGGGTTTCTCCTACGAGCAGTACTTC
CASSPRAGGFSYEQYF
>NA|TRBJ2-1|NA|TRBV29-1
TGCAGCGTTGAGTTAGGAGGCAATGAGCAGTTCTTC
CSVELGGNEQFF
>NA|TRBJ2-7|TRBD1|TRBV7-9
TGTGCCAGCAACCCGATCTCCGGGACAGGGGGCTACGAGCAGTACTTC
CASNPISGTGGYEQYF
>NA|TRBJ2-7|TRBD1|TRBV7-7
TGTGCTAGCAGCAAGGGGACAGGGGCCTACGAGCAGTACTTC
CASSKGTGAYEQYF
>NA|TRBJ1-2|TRBD1|TRBV10-3
TGTGCCATCAGACAGACAGGGGATGGCTACACCTTC
CAIRQTGDGYTF
>NA|TRBJ1-2|TRBD1|TRBV7-2
TGTGCCAGCAGCTTAGCGGAGGGACAGGGAGTATACACCTTC
CASSLAEGQGVYTF
>NA|TRBJ2-3|TRBD2|TRBV5-5
TGTGCCAGCAGCTTGAGTGGGGGGGATAATACGCAGTATTTT
CASSLSGGDNTQYF
>NA|TRBJ1-6|NA|TRBV7-2
TGTGCCAGCAGCTACTTAGGGGGTTCACCCCTCCACTTT
CASSYLGGSPLHF